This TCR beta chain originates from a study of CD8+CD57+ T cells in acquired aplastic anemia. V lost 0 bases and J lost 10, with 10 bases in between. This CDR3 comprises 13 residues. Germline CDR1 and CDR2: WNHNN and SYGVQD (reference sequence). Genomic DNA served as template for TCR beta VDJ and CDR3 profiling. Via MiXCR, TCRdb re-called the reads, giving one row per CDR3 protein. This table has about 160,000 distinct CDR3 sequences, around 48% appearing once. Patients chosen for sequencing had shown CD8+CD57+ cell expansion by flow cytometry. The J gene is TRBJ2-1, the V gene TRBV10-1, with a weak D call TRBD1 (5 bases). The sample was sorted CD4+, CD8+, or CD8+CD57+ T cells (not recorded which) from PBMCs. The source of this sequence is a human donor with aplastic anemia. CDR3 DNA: TGCGCCAGCAGTGAGTCGGGGCAGCCCGAGCAGTTCTTC. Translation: CASSESGQPEQFF.